The sequence of this T cell receptor (beta chain) was determined in a study of blood T cell repertoires in COVID-19 (dated by TCRdb to about 2020). In the study overall: The collaborator samples originated in the United States, Italy and Spain and spanned the acute and convalescent phases of COVID-19. The prospective study material was composed of cDNA or gDNA derived from T cells, B-cell-depleted T cells, or PBMCs. Subjects who had been exposed to COVID-19, were actively infected with it, or had recovered from it provided the deeply sampled blood TCRbeta repertoires that made up the dataset. The repertoires were released in a freely available public database meant as a resource for research on the immune response to SARS-CoV-2. The samples were drawn from two sources: the first 160 participants of the ongoing ImmuneRACE study, and over 1,000 subjects contributed by 6 global collaborators. Nearly every sample came with metadata listing a de-identified subject ID, COVID-19 status, age in years and sex. HLA class I and class II types, where available, came from metadata supplied by the sample provider rather than from assay-based typing.

Note on this clone: Its antigen is not yet known. Base qualities are not recorded, but no much larger clone differs from it by a single base.

CDR1 MDHEN and CDR2 SYDVKM were looked up in the germline V gene. Trimming takes 4 bases from V and 7 bases from J, and the germline ends sit 16 bases apart. The CDR3 sequence holds 14 residues, the cysteine and phenylalanine included. Here the CDR3 DNA is all that survives: 42 bases in frame from base 1. TCRbeta CDR3 regions were amplified from genomic DNA using the immunoSEQ Assay, a bias-controlled multiplex PCR. Processing in the source paper ran as follows. Within the assay, amplification of reference gene primers was used to estimate how many nucleated cells each sample contained. To quantify the absolute abundance of each unique TCRbeta CDR3 rearrangement, sequence reads were collapsed and filtered. For each sample, productive Simpson clonality was calculated by taking the square root of Simpson's diversity index across productive rearrangements. TCRdb took this table from immuneACCESS and kept in-frame rearrangements with V and J called. Such tables lack part of the clones; where checked against another copy, unresolved V genes explain under half of the gap, and the rest is unexplained. The DNA was the basis for D and trimming; V, J and clone size are from that table. Present in this sample are over 55,000 clones, around 90% of which were seen just once. Around a fifth of the sample is taken by the ten largest.

Overall results and qualifications from the work: The amount of clinical and demographic metadata varied by source and participant and was provided uncurated.

The collaborating institutions used their own protocols to collect whole blood in K2EDTA tubes. For TCRbeta analysis, collaborators shipped samples in one of three forms: frozen whole blood, isolated PBMCs, or DNA extracted from either of those sample types. Sequenced input: peripheral blood. This receptor was identified in an elderly woman with acute or convalescent COVID-19. The chain joins TRBV28 to TRBJ1-1; a confident D gene designation cannot be given. The CDR3 here reads CASSSYSPVNEAFF. Here is the DNA: TGTGCCAGCAGTTCCTACAGTCCCGTCAATGAAGCTTTCTTT.